Below, one T cell receptor (beta chain) is given with its context. The source of the sample is a study of blood T cell repertoires in COVID-19. Per the authors' pipeline: Amplification of reference gene primers provided the estimated nucleated cell counts. The assay was immunoSEQ multiplex PCR, and TCRdb's table has in-frame clones only and misses some. The D gene and trimming were derived from the DNA, and the V and J assignments and clone size from that table. The data contain some 100,000 clones, roughly 85% of them singletons. This CDR3 region has 13 residues. The germline V gene encodes CDR1 SQVTM and CDR2 ANQGSEA. Trimming took 7 bases from V and 4 from J; bases not matched to a gene: 9.

The V call is TRBV29-1, the J call TRBJ1-2; 7 positions agree with TRBD1. The receptor comes from a human donor in a cohort sampled during active COVID-19. The sequencing sample was made of peripheral blood. This CDR3 is CSGGDSAIYGYTF. CDR3 nucleotide sequence: TGCAGCGGGGGGGACAGCGCGATCTATGGCTACACCTTC.